One TCR beta chain is described in this entry. The data were taken from a study of CD8 T cells in Susac syndrome. RNA amounts of roughly 0.5 to 1 ug underwent reverse transcription with random hexamers. TCR beta CDR3 was amplified by immunoSEQ multiplex PCR. This amplification extended across 54 Vbeta and 13 Jbeta segments. From the immunoSEQ multiplex PCR reads, TCRdb called clonotypes with MiXCR, one entry per CDR3 protein. Of 250,000 to 350,000 distinct CDR3 sequences in the sample, 90% to 95% were seen once. The CDR3 extends over 10 amino acids. The germline V and J ends were trimmed by 8 bases and 7 bases, with 11 bases remaining between them. Germline CDR1 GTSNPN, CDR2 SVGIG (reference sequence). The patients serving as multiple sclerosis controls were treatment-naive. They had stable or active relapsing-remitting disease and fulfilled revised McDonald criteria.

This clonotype was obtained from a human donor with multiple sclerosis. The source material was CD4+ T cells from PBMCs. The rearrangement joins TRBV30 to TRBJ1-1; TRBD1 might be the D (6 bases). In DNA form, the CDR3 reads TGTGCCAGCGGACAGAGTGAAGCTTTCTTT. This sequence encodes CASGQSEAFF.